Presented here are 5 T cell receptor beta chains from one specimen sequenced in a study of blood T cell repertoires in COVID-19. Repertoires were generated with immunoSEQ multiplex PCR, while TCRdb's copy carries only in-frame clones and drops some. The sample yields fewer than 100,000 clones, 85% seen once. Sequenced material: peripheral blood. These receptors were collected from a man aged 50-59 years with COVID-19, enrolled during active disease.

The chain has TRBV2 and TRBJ2-1, with D perhaps TRBD1 (5 bases). Germline CDR1 is SNHLY and CDR2 is FYNNEI. The length of the CDR3 is 14 residues. V was clipped by 3 bases and J by 8 bases, with 14 bases between them. CDR3 DNA sequence: TGTGCCAGCAGTGACCCCGCAGGGAAGGATGAGCAGTTCTTC. Translated: CASSDPAGKDEQFF.

The V gene is TRBV3-1 (or the pseudogene TRBV3-2), the J gene TRBJ2-7; D call uncertain. There are 16 residues in the CDR3. From germline, CDR1 is LGHDT and CDR2 YNNKEL (reference sequence). Trimming stripped 4 bases from V and 5 bases from J, with 21 bases between. CDR3 protein: CASSRAFLPKSNEQYF. CDR3 in DNA: TGTGCCAGCAGCCGGGCGTTCCTACCGAAATCCAACGAGCAGTACTTC.

V gene TRBV7-3 combines with J gene TRBJ1-2; 9 bases align to TRBD1. V lost 5 bases, J lost 5 bases, and 3 bases stayed unmatched. Germline values: CDR1 SGHTA, CDR2 FQGTGA. This CDR3 contains 13 residues. In DNA, the CDR3 is TGTGCCAGCAGCACCGGACAGGGGTATGGCTACACCTTC. Translating gives CASSTGQGYGYTF.

The V call is TRBV7-3, the J call TRBJ2-1; 7 bases line up with TRBD2. CDR3 length equals 14 residues. V shed 1 base and J 8 bases; nucleotides not matched to a gene: 5. Germline V gene data show CDR1 as SGHTA and CDR2 as FQGTGA. CDR3 nucleotides: TGTGCCAGCAGCTTAAGCCGGGAGGTCGATGAGCAGTTCTTC. It is translated as CASSLSREVDEQFF.

V gene TRBV28 combines with J gene TRBJ2-3; D unresolved. This CDR3 region has 12 residues. Germline V CDR1 and CDR2: MDHEN, SYDVKM. Trimming stripped 4 bases from V and 4 bases from J, with 6 bases between. Here the CDR3 reads CASSSLADTQYF. The CDR3 DNA reads as TGTGCCAGCAGTTCCCTTGCAGATACGCAGTATTTT.